This T cell receptor beta chain was recovered during a study of control samples from healthy donors and cancer patients. TCRdb's copy holds only in-frame clones and misses some; the assay was immunoSEQ multiplex PCR. The sample has roughly 130,000 clones, around nine tenths seen once. There are a few counts of this clone. Germline assignment: CDR1 KGHDR and CDR2 SFDVKD. Between the trimmed V and J ends, which lost 5 bases and 5 bases, there was a span of 11 bases. This CDR3 is built from 14 residues. The TCR comes from a man in his fifties in good health. The genes are TRBV24-1 and TRBJ2-2, with D perhaps matching TRBD2 (5 bases). The source material was blood. CDR3 amino acids: CATSARGPTGELFF. CDR3 nucleotides: TGTGCCACCAGTGCGCGCGGGCCGACCGGGGAGCTGTTTTTT.